A selection of T cell receptor beta chains follows, all from one sample in a study of control samples from healthy donors and cancer patients. Sequencing was performed with immunoSEQ multiplex PCR; in TCRdb, only in-frame clones are kept and a portion is missing. The sample lists nearly 200,000 clones, about 89% occurring once. Material for sequencing was blood. The receptors shown here come from a man aged 25 to 40 in good health. Both conserved end residues are part of each CDR3. Fields, in order: CDR3 length, J gene, V gene, clone size, D gene, CDR3 protein, CDR3 DNA. The D gene is left open where the match is weak. Clone size is shown for a subset of rows, as once, few, many or a class of expanded clone.

16	TRBJ1-6	TRBV2	.	TRBD1	CASWTGEGIYNSPLHF	TGTGCCAGTTGGACAGGGGAAGGTATTTATAATTCACCCCTCCACTTT
12	TRBJ2-1	TRBV5-4	.	.	CASNRPDNEQFF	TGTGCCAGCAACCGCCCCGACAATGAGCAGTTCTTC
14	TRBJ1-3	TRBV5-1	once	.	CASSSGTAGNTIYF	TGCGCCAGCAGCTCAGGGACCGCCGGAAACACCATATATTTT
12	TRBJ2-2	TRBV27	.	.	CASRLGAGELFF	TGTGCCAGCAGATTGGGAGCGGGGGAGCTGTTTTTT
14	TRBJ2-3	TRBV5-1	.	TRBD1	CASTPDRGTDTQYF	TGCGCCAGCACCCCGGACAGGGGCACAGATACGCAGTATTTT
14	TRBJ2-7	TRBV4-1	.	.	CASSQEPRDYEQYF	TGCGCCAGCAGCCAAGAACCCAGGGACTACGAGCAGTACTTC
15	TRBJ1-5	TRBV2	.	.	CASKDVGLGNQPQHF	TGTGCCTCCAAGGACGTAGGTTTAGGCAATCAGCCCCAGCATTTT
13	TRBJ1-2	TRBV19	.	.	CASSIDGNYGYTF	TGTGCCAGTAGTATCGACGGAAACTATGGCTACACCTTC
13	TRBJ1-5	TRBV24-1	.	.	CATSATSNQPQHF	TGTGCCACCAGTGCTACCAGCAATCAGCCCCAGCATTTT
15	TRBJ1-5	TRBV19	once	.	CASSDRDTFNQPQHF	TGTGCCAGTAGTGATCGGGACACTTTCAATCAGCCCCAGCATTTT
15	TRBJ1-2	TRBV10-3	.	.	CAPAGGRQYRGGYTF	TGTGCCCCCGCAGGCGGCAGGCAATACAGAGGCGGCTACACCTTC
16	TRBJ1-3	TRBV24-1	.	.	CATSDSRQETGNTIYF	TGTGCCACCAGTGATTCCCGCCAAGAGACTGGAAACACCATATATTTT
15	TRBJ1-6	TRBV19	.	TRBD1	CASSMEGAHDSPLHF	TGTGCCAGTAGTATGGAGGGGGCGCATGATTCACCCCTCCACTTT
14	TRBJ1-1	TRBV7-9	.	TRBD1	CASSLQGVFTEAFF	TGTGCCAGCAGCTTACAGGGGGTGTTCACTGAAGCTTTCTTT
14	TRBJ2-7	TRBV27	.	TRBD1	CASSLRDRGREQYF	TGTGCCAGCAGTTTACGGGACAGGGGTCGAGAGCAGTACTTC
18	TRBJ2-1	TRBV7-8	few	TRBD2	CASSPEVGLAGDTNRQFF	TGTGCCAGCAGCCCCGAGGTGGGACTAGCGGGAGATACAAATCGGCAGTTCTTC
13	TRBJ1-2	TRBV4-1	.	.	CASSQGRPYGYTF	TGCGCCAGCAGCCAAGGAAGACCCTATGGCTACACCTTC
15	TRBJ2-5	TRBV7-9	.	.	CAGIAGTTPQETQYF	TGTGCCGGGATCGCCGGGACCACTCCCCAAGAGACCCAGTACTTC
17	TRBJ1-1	TRBV18	.	TRBD1	CASSPPKDRTKATEAFF	TGTGCCAGCTCACCCCCGAAGGACAGGACAAAGGCCACTGAAGCTTTCTTT
15	TRBJ1-1	TRBV6-5	few	TRBD1	CASSIYPGGGTEAFF	TGTGCCAGCAGTATATACCCAGGGGGGGGCACTGAAGCTTTCTTT
15	TRBJ2-7	TRBV7-2	.	TRBD2	CASSPWGGDGYEQYF	TGTGCCAGCAGTCCTTGGGGGGGGGACGGATACGAGCAGTACTTC
14	TRBJ2-7	TRBV27	few	TRBD1	CASSLLGQGNEQYF	TGTGCCAGCAGTTTATTGGGACAGGGGAACGAGCAGTACTTC
15	TRBJ1-2	TRBV19	.	TRBD1	CASSIGIQGSYGYTF	TGTGCCAGTAGTATAGGCATACAGGGGTCCTATGGCTACACCTTC
15	TRBJ2-1	TRBV5-4	.	.	CASSFGGMSYNEQFF	TGTGCCAGCAGCTTTGGGGGGATGTCCTACAATGAGCAGTTCTTC
14	TRBJ1-4	TRBV7-8	.	.	CASSLLSGSEKLFF	TGTGCCAGCAGCTTATTGTCCGGGAGTGAAAAACTGTTTTTT
14	TRBJ2-5	TRBV7-9	.	TRBD2	CASSLAGGRETQYF	TGTGCCAGCAGCTTAGCGGGGGGGAGAGAGACCCAGTACTTC
13	TRBJ1-1	TRBV6-5	.	.	CASSYSDRSEAFF	TGTGCCAGCAGTTACTCCGACAGATCTGAAGCTTTCTTT
13	TRBJ1-1	TRBV12-3/TRBV12-4	.	.	CASFDTPNTEAFF	TGTGCCAGCTTTGACACTCCGAACACTGAAGCTTTCTTT
15	TRBJ2-7	TRBV11-2	.	TRBD2	CASSLGGVYNYEQYF	TGTGCCAGCAGCTTGGGGGGGGTCTACAATTACGAGCAGTACTTC
14	TRBJ1-2	TRBV7-9	.	.	CASSLVRPRRGYTF	TGTGCCAGCAGCTTAGTTCGCCCCCGGCGGGGCTACACCTTC
16	TRBJ1-5	TRBV19	.	TRBD1	CASSPGGGHSNQPQHF	TGTGCCAGTAGTCCAGGGGGCGGTCATAGCAATCAGCCCCAGCATTTT
14	TRBJ1-1	TRBV11-2	.	TRBD1	CASSTQGLRTEAFF	TGTGCCAGCAGCACACAGGGGCTACGGACTGAAGCTTTCTTT
13	TRBJ2-7	TRBV29-1	.	.	CSAMGGGPYEQYF	TGCAGCGCAATGGGGGGGGGCCCCTACGAGCAGTACTTC
14	TRBJ1-5	TRBV20-1	.	TRBD1	CSASRGQENQPQHF	TGCAGTGCTAGTAGAGGACAGGAAAATCAGCCCCAGCATTTT
16	TRBJ2-3	TRBV5-5	.	.	CASSSPARRVTDTQYF	TGTGCCAGCAGTTCTCCGGCCCGCCGGGTGACAGATACGCAGTATTTT
19	TRBJ2-1	TRBV24-1	.	TRBD2	CATSPGTSGGVSWYNEQFF	TGTGCCACCAGCCCCGGGACTAGCGGGGGGGTTAGTTGGTACAATGAGCAGTTCTTC
15	TRBJ1-2	TRBV6-5	.	.	CASSYSLSGAYGYTF	TGTGCCAGCAGTTACTCTTTATCGGGGGCCTATGGCTACACCTTC
13	TRBJ2-1	TRBV7-3	once	.	CASSLTDSRSRFF	TGTGCCAGCAGCTTAACGGACTCCCGTAGTCGGTTCTTC
16	TRBJ2-2	TRBV30	.	.	CAWSVLSGGRTGELFF	TGTGCCTGGAGTGTTCTTAGCGGCGGTCGGACCGGGGAGCTGTTTTTT
14	TRBJ2-4	TRBV30	.	.	CAWSVLEPRGIQYF	TGTGCCTGGAGTGTACTTGAACCGCGGGGCATTCAGTACTTC
13	TRBJ1-2	TRBV30	.	.	CAWSVAGPRGYTF	TGTGCCTGGAGTGTGGCAGGTCCCCGGGGCTACACCTTC
17	TRBJ2-3	TRBV5-1	.	TRBD2	CASSPIERGGLKDTQYF	TGCGCCAGCAGCCCGATTGAGCGGGGGGGCTTGAAAGATACGCAGTATTTT
18	TRBJ1-1	TRBV18	.	.	CASSPELGGGLGNTEAFF	TGTGCCAGCTCACCTGAGTTGGGAGGGGGACTAGGGAACACTGAAGCTTTCTTT
13	TRBJ2-3	TRBV7-9	.	.	CASSLGGPDTQYF	TGTGCCAGCAGCTTGGGGGGCCCAGATACGCAGTATTTT
14	TRBJ1-1	TRBV18	.	.	CASSPAWRDTEAFF	TGTGCCAGCTCACCAGCGTGGAGGGACACTGAAGCTTTCTTT
14	TRBJ1-2	TRBV6-5	once	.	CASRGTTPGYGYTF	TGTGCCAGCAGGGGGACGACGCCGGGCTATGGCTACACCTTC
16	TRBJ1-2	TRBV5-6	few	.	CASSLNGDVPLIGYTF	TGTGCCAGCAGCTTGAACGGGGACGTACCTCTGATTGGCTACACCTTC
17	TRBJ1-4	TRBV7-9	.	TRBD1	CASSLYLGTGSNEKLFF	TGTGCCAGCAGCTTATACCTCGGGACAGGGTCTAATGAAAAACTGTTTTTT
16	TRBJ1-5	TRBV4-1	once	.	CASSITQGNSNQPQHF	TGCGCCAGCAGCATCACTCAGGGGAATAGCAATCAGCCCCAGCATTTT
17	TRBJ1-3	TRBV5-1	.	TRBD1	CASSLSGQTDSGNTIYF	TGCGCCAGCAGCTTGTCGGGACAGACCGACTCTGGAAACACCATATATTTT
16	TRBJ2-7	TRBV5-1	.	.	CASSLDLGTAFYEQYF	TGCGCCAGCAGCTTGGATCTTGGGACGGCCTTCTACGAGCAGTACTTC
15	TRBJ2-1	TRBV6-6	.	TRBD2	CASSPGTSGSNEQFF	TGTGCCAGCAGCCCCGGGACTAGCGGGAGTAATGAGCAGTTCTTC
15	TRBJ1-2	TRBV2	.	.	CASSEAVAGVNGYTF	TGTGCCAGCAGTGAAGCGGTTGCGGGAGTCAATGGCTACACCTTC
14	TRBJ2-3	TRBV20-1	.	.	CSASLAGSTDTQYF	TGCAGTGCTAGTCTGGCAGGCTCCACAGATACGCAGTATTTT
14	TRBJ1-2	TRBV6-1	.	TRBD1	CASSEDSTGSGYTF	TGTGCCAGCAGTGAAGACTCGACAGGGTCTGGCTACACCTTC
15	TRBJ1-1	TRBV19	.	.	CASSPNTHLNTEAFF	TGTGCCAGTAGCCCCAATACCCACTTGAACACTGAAGCTTTCTTT
15	TRBJ1-4	TRBV27	.	.	CASSPRQAANEKLFF	TGTGCCAGCAGTCCACGACAGGCTGCTAATGAAAAACTGTTTTTT